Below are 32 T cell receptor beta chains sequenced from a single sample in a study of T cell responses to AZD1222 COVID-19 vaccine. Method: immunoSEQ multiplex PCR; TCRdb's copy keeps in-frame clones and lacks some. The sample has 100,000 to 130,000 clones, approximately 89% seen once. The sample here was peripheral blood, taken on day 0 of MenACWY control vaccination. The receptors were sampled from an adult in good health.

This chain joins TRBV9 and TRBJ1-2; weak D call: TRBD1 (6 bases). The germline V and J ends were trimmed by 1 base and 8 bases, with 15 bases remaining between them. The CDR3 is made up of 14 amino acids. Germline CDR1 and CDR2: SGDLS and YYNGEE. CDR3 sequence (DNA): TGTGCCAGCAGCGTATACGACACGGGGGGCGGCTACACCTTC. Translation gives CASSVYDTGGGYTF.

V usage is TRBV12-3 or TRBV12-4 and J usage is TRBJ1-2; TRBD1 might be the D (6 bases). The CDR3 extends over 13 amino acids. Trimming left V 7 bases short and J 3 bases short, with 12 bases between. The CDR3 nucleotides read TGTGCCAGCACCCGGACAGTTCACTATGGCTACACCTTC. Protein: CASTRTVHYGYTF.

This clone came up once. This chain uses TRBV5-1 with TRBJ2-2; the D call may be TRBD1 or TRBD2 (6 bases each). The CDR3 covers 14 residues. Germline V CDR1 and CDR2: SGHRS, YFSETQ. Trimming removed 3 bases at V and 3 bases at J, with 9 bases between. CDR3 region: CASSSGADTGELFF. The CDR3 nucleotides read TGCGCCAGCAGCTCGGGGGCCGACACCGGGGAGCTGTTTTTT. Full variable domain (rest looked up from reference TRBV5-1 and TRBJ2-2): KAGVTQTPRYLIKTRGQQVTLSCSPISGHRSVSWYQQTPGQGLQFLFEYFSETQRNKGNFPGRFSGRQFSNSRSEMNVSTLELGDSALYLCASSSGADTGELFFGEGSRLTVL.

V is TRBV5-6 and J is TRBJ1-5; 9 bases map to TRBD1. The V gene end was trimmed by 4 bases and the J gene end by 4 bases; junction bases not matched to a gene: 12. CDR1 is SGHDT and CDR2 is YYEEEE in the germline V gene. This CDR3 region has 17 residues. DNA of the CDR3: TGTGCCAGCAGCGGACGACCGGGACAGGGAGGAAATCAGCCCCAGCATTTT. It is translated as CASSGRPGQGGNQPQHF.

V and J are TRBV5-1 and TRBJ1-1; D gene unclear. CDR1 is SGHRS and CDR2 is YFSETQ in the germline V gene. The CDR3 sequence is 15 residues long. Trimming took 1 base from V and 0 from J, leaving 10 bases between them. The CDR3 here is CASSLLSRVNTEAFF. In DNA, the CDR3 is TGCGCCAGCAGCTTGCTCAGTAGGGTGAACACTGAAGCTTTCTTT.

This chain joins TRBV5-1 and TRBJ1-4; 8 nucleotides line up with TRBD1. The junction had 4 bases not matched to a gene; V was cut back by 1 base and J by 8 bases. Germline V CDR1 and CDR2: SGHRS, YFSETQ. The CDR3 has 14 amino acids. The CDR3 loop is CASSLQGAVEKLFF. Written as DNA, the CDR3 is TGCGCCAGCAGCTTGCAGGGGGCGGTGGAAAAACTGTTTTTT.

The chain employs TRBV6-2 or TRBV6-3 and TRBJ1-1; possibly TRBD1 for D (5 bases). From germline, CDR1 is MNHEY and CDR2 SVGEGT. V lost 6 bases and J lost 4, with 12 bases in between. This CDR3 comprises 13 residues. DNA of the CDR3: TGTGCCAGCAGCCCCAGGGTCGGCACTGAAGCTTTCTTT. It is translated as CASSPRVGTEAFF.

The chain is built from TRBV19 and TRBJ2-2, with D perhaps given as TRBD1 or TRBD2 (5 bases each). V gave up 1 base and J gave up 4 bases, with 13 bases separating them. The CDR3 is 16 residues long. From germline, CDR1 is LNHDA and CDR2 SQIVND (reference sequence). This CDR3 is CASSIGEGSGTGELFF. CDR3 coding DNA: TGTGCCAGTAGTATAGGCGAGGGGTCGGGCACCGGGGAGCTGTTTTTT.

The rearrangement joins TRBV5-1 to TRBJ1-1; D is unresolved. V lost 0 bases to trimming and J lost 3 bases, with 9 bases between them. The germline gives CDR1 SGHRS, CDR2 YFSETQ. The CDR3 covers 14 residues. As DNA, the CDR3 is TGCGCCAGCAGCTTGGTGGGTTGGGACACTGAAGCTTTCTTT. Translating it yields CASSLVGWDTEAFF.

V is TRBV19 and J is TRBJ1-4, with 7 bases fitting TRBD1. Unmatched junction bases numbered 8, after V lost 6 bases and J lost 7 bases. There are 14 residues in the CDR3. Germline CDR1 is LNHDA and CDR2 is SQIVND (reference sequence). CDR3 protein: CASSRQGSSEKLFF. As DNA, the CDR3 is TGTGCCAGTAGCAGACAGGGTTCAAGTGAAAAACTGTTTTTT.

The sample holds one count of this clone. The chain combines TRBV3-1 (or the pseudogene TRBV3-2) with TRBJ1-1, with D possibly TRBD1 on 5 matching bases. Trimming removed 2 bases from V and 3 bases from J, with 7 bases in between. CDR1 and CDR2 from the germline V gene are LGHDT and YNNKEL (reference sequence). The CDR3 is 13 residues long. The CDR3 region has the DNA TGTGCCAGCAGCCAACGGGGGGACACTGAAGCTTTCTTT. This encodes CASSQRGDTEAFF.

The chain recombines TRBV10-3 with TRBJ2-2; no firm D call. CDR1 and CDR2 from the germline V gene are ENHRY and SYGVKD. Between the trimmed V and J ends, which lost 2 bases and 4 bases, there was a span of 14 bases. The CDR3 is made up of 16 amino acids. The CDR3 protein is CAISETSGPRTGELFF. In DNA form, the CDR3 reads TGTGCCATCAGTGAGACATCAGGTCCCCGCACCGGGGAGCTGTTTTTT.

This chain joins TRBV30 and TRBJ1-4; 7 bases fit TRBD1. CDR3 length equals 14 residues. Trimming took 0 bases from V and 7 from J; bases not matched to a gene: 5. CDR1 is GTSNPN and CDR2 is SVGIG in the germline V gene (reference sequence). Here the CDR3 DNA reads TGTGCCTGGAGTGTCGGGGACAGTAGTGAAAAACTGTTTTTT. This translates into CAWSVGDSSEKLFF.

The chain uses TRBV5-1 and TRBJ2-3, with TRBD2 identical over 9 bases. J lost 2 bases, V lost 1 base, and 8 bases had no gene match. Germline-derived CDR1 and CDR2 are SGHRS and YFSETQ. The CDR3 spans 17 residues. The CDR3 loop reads CASSLKNGGGATDTQYF. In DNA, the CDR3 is TGCGCCAGCAGCTTGAAGAACGGCGGGGGGGCCACAGATACGCAGTATTTT.

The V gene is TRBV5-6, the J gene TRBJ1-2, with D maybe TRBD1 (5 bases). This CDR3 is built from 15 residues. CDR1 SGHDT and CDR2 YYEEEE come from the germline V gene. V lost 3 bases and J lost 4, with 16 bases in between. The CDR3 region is CASSWGDSIFYGYTF. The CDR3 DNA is TGTGCCAGCAGCTGGGGAGACAGCATATTCTATGGCTACACCTTC.

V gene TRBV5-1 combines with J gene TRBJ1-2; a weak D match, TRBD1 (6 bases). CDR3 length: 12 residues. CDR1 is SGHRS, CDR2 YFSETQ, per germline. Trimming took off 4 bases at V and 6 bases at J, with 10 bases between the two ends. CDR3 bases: TGCGCCAGCAGCCCGGACAGAAATGGCTACACCTTC. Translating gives CASSPDRNGYTF.

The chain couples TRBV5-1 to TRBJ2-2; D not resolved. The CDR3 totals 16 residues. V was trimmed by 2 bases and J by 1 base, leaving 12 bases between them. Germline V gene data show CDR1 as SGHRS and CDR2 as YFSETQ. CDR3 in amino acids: CASSFIGQKNTGELFF. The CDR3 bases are TGCGCCAGCAGCTTCATTGGCCAGAAGAACACCGGGGAGCTGTTTTTT.

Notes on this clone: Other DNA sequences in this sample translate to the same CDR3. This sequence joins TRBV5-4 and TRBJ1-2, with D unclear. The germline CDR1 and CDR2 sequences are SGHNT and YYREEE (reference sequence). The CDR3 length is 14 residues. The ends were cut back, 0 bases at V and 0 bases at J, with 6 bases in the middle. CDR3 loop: CASSLDSANYGYTF. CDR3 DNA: TGTGCCAGCAGCTTGGATTCGGCTAACTATGGCTACACCTTC.

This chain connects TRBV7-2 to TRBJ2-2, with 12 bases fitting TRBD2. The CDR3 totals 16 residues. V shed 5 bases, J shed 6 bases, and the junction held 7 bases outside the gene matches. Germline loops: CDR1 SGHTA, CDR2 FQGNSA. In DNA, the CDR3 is TGTGCCAGCAGCCCATCTAGCGGGGGGGCCCCCGGGGAGCTGTTTTTT. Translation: CASSPSSGGAPGELFF.

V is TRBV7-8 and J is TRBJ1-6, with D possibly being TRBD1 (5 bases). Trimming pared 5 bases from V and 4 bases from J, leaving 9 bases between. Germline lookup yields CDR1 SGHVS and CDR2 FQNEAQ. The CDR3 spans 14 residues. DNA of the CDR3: TGTGCCAGCAGCCTGGGGGGGTATAATTCACCCCTCCACTTT. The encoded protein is CASSLGGYNSPLHF.

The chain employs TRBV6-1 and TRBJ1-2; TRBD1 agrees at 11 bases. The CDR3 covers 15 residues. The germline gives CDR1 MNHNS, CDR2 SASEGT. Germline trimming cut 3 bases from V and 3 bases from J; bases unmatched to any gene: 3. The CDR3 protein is CASSDPGQGDYGYTF. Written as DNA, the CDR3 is TGTGCCAGCAGTGATCCGGGACAGGGGGACTATGGCTACACCTTC.

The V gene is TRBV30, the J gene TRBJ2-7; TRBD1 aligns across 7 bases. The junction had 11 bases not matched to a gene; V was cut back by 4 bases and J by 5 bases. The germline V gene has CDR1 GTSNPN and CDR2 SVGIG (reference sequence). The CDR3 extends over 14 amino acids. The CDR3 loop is CAWTVERGLNEQYF. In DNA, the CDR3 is TGTGCCTGGACTGTCGAGAGGGGGCTAAACGAGCAGTACTTC.

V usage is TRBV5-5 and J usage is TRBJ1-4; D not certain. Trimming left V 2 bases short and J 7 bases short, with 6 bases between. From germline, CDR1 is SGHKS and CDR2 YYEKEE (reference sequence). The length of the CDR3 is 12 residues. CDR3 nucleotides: TGTGCCAGCAGCTTTATCGGTGAAAAACTGTTTTTT. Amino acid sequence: CASSFIGEKLFF.

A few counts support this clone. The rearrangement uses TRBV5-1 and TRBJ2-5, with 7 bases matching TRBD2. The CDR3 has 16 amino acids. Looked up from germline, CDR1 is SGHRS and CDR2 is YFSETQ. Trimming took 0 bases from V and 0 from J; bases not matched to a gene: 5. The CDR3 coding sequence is TGCGCCAGCAGCTTGGTGGCGGGGGTGTACCAAGAGACCCAGTACTTC. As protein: CASSLVAGVYQETQYF.

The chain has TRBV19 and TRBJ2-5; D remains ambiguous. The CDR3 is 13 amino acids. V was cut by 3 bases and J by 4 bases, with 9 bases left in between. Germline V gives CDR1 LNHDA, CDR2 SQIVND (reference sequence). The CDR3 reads CASSIVEGETQYF. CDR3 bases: TGTGCCAGTAGTATTGTGGAAGGAGAGACCCAGTACTTC.

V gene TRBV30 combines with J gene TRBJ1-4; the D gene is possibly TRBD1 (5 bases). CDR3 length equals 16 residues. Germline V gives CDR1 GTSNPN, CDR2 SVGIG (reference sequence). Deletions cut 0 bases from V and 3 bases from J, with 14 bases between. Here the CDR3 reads CAWSVQEGLSNEKLFF. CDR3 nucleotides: TGTGCCTGGAGTGTACAGGAGGGACTCTCTAATGAAAAACTGTTTTTT.

Here the CDR3 reads CASSLNRAAFF. The CDR3 nucleotides are TGTGCCAGCAGTTTAAACAGGGCAGCTTTCTTT. The rearrangement uses TRBV28 and TRBJ1-1, with D perhaps TRBD1 (6 bases). Per the germline V gene, CDR1 is MDHEN and CDR2 is SYDVKM. V was trimmed by 2 bases and J by 10 bases, leaving 8 bases between them. The CDR3 sequence is 11 residues long.

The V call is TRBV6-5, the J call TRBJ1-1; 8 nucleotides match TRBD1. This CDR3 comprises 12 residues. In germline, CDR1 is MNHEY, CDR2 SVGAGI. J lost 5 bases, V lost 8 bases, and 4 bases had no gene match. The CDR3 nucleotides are TGTGCCAGCCCGACAGGGGAGACTGAAGCTTTCTTT. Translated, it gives CASPTGETEAFF.

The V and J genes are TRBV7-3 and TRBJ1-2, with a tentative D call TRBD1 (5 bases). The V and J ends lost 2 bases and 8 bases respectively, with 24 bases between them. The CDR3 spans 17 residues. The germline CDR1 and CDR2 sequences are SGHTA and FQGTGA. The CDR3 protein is CASSLVGGSLTPGGYTF. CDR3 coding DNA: TGTGCCAGCAGCTTAGTTGGGGGGTCATTGACTCCCGGGGGCTACACCTTC.

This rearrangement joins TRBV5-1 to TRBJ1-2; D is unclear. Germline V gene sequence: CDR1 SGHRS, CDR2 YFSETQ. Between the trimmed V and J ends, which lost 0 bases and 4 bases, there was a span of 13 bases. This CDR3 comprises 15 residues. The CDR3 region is CASSLGSPGPYGYTF. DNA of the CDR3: TGCGCCAGCAGCTTGGGCTCTCCAGGTCCCTATGGCTACACCTTC.

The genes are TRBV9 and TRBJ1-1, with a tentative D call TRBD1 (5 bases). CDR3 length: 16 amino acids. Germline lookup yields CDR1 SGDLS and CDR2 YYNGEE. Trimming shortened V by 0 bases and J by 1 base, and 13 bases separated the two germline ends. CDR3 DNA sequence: TGTGCCAGCAGCGTAGCTCACAGGACCCCGAACACTGAAGCTTTCTTT. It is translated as CASSVAHRTPNTEAFF.

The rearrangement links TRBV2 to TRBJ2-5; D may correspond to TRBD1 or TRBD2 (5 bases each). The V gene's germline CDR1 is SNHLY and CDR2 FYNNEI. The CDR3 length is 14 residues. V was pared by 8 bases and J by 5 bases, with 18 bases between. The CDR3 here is CASLTAGGGETQYF. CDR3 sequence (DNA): TGTGCCAGCTTAACAGCTGGGGGTGGGGAGACCCAGTACTTC.